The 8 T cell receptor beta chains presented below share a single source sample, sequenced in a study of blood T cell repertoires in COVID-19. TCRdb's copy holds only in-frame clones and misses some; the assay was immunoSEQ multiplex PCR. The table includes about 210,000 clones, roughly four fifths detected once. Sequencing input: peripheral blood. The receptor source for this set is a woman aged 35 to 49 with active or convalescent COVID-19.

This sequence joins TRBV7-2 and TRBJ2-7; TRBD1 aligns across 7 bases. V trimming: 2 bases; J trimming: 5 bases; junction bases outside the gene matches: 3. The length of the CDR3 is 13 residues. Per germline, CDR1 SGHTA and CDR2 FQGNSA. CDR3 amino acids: CASSLRGPNEQYF. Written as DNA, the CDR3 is TGTGCCAGCAGCTTAAGGGGGCCTAACGAGCAGTACTTC.

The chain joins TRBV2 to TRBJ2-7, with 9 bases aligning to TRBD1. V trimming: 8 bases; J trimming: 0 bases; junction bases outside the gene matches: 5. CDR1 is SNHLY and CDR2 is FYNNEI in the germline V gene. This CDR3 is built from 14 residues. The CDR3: CASRTGVRSYEQYF. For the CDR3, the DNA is TGTGCCAGCCGGACAGGGGTTCGCTCCTACGAGCAGTACTTC.

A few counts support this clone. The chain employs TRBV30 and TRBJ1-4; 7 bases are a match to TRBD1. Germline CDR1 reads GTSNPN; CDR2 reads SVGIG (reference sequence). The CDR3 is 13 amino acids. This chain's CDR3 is CATGEGAGEKLFF. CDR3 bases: TGTGCGACCGGAGAGGGGGCGGGGGAAAAACTGTTTTTT.

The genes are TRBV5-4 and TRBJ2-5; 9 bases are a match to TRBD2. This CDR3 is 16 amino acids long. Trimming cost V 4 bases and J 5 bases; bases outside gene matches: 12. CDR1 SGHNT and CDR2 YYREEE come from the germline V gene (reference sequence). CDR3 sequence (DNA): TGTGCCAGCAGCCTGGGGGGCGGGAGGGAGGAGGAGACCCAGTACTTC. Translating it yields CASSLGGGREEETQYF.

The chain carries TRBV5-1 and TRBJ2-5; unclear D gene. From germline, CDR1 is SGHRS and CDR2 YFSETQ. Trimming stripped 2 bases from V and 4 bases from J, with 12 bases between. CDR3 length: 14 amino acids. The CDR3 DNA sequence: TGCGCCAGCAGCTTCGGCAGGATTGGAGAGACCCAGTACTTC. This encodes CASSFGRIGETQYF.

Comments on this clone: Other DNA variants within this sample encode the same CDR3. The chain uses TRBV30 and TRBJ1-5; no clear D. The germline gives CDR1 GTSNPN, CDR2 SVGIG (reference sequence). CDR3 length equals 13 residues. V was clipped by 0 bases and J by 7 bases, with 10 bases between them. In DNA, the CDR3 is TGTGCCTGGAGTGTGCGGGGTAACCAGCCCCAGCATTTT. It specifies CAWSVRGNQPQHF.

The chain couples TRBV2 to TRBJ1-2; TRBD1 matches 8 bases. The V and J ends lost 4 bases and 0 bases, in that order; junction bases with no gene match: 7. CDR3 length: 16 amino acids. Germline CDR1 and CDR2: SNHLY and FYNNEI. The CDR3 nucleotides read TGTGCCAGCAGTGGACAGGGGATGTCTTCTAACTATGGCTACACCTTC. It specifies CASSGQGMSSNYGYTF. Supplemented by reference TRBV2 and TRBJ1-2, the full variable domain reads EPEVTQTPSHQVTQMGQEVILRCVPISNHLYFYWYRQILGQKVEFLVSFYNNEISEKSEIFDDQFSVERPDGSNFTLKIRSTKLEDSAMYFCASSGQGMSSNYGYTFGSGTRLTVV.

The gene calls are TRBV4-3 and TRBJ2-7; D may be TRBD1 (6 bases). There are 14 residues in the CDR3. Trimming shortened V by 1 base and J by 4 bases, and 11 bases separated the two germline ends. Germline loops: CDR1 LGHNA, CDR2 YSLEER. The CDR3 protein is CASSQARTGYEQYF. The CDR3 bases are TGCGCCAGCAGCCAAGCCAGAACAGGGTACGAGCAGTACTTC.